One T cell receptor beta chain is described in this entry. The clone's antigen remains unknown. The input lacks base qualities; no much larger clone sits a single base away. The entry originates in a study of blood T cell repertoires in COVID-19 (dated by TCRdb to the early 2020s). At the level of the whole study: The collaborator samples originated in the United States, Italy and Spain and spanned the acute and convalescent phases of COVID-19. The dataset comprised deeply sampled blood TCRbeta repertoires from subjects exposed to, actively infected with, or recovered from COVID-19. Where available, HLA class I and class II types were obtained from metadata supplied by the sample provider rather than from assay-based typing. Samples came from the ongoing ImmuneRACE study (first 160 participants) plus 1,254 subjects from 6 global collaborators. A freely available public database, intended as a resource for researchers studying the immune response to SARS-CoV-2, is where the repertoires were released. The prospective study material was composed of cDNA or gDNA derived from T cells, B-cell-depleted T cells, or PBMCs. Nearly every sample came with metadata listing a de-identified subject ID, COVID-19 status, age in years and sex. General study outcomes and caveats: Clinical and demographic metadata were provided uncurated, with the amount varying by source and participant.

The CDR3 has 13 amino acids, counting the end cysteine and phenylalanine. Just CDR3 DNA is preserved here, 39 bases in frame from base 1. Taken from the germline V gene, the CDR1 and CDR2 loops are SGHTA and FQGTGA. V and J are truncated by 5 bases and 11 bases respectively, leaving an intervening sequence of 18 bases. TCRbeta CDR3 regions were amplified from genomic DNA by means of the immunoSEQ Assay, a bias-controlled multiplex PCR. Processing in the source paper ran as follows. The number of nucleated cells in each sample was estimated by amplification of reference gene primers within the assay. To quantify the absolute abundance of each unique TCRbeta CDR3 rearrangement, sequence reads were collapsed and filtered. For each sample, productive Simpson clonality was calculated as the square root of Simpson's diversity index over productive rearrangements. This immuneACCESS table, as held by TCRdb, lists in-frame sequences with V and J called but not all clones. Of the missing ones, under half trace to an unresolved V gene in checked studies; the others have no known cause. The DNA gave D and trimming, while V, J and clone size come from that table. The sample table contains 150,000 to 200,000 clones; only one count was recorded for around three quarters of them. The ten biggest clones cover approximately 15% of the sample.

The collaborating institutions used their own protocols to collect whole blood in K2EDTA tubes. Collaborator samples were shipped for TCRbeta analysis as frozen whole blood, isolated PBMCs, or DNA extracted from either sample type. This receptor was identified in a man aged 55 to 70 with active or convalescent COVID-19. Sequenced sample: peripheral blood. The chain was built from TRBV7-3 and TRBJ1-2; TRBD1 is perhaps the D gene, given 6 matching bases. CDR3 sequence: CASSPFGTLNYTF. The nucleotides read TGTGCCAGCAGCCCGTTCGGGACACTTAATTACACCTTC. Extended through the reference TRBV7-3 and TRBJ1-2 proteins, this CDR3 yields the full variable domain: GAGVSQTPSNKVTEKGKYVELRCDPISGHTALYWYRQSLGQGPEFLIYFQGTGAADDSGLPNDRFFAVRPEGSVSTLKIQRTERGDSAVYLCASSPFGTLNYTFGSGTRLTVV.